This entry concerns a single TCR beta chain. The record originates from a study of cytomegalovirus exposure and HLA in healthy donors. PCR primers comprised 60 Vbeta and 13 Jbeta primers. The data were produced by immunoSEQ multiplex PCR, yet TCRdb's version contains in-frame clones alone and is incomplete. The table includes 95,000 to 100,000 clones, 75% to 90% detected once. The CDR3 sequence is 16 residues long. The germline V gene has CDR1 SGHNT and CDR2 YYREEE (reference sequence). Losses at the gene ends were 5 bases for V and 0 bases for J; bases not matched to a gene: 8. The chain employs TRBV5-4 and TRBJ2-3; 8 positions agree with TRBD1. The sequenced sample consisted of PBMCs. This sequence originates from a man between 25 and 39 years old in good health and CMV-seronegative. This CDR3 reads CASRGRGPLSTDTQYF. The CDR3 coding sequence is TGTGCCAGCAGAGGCAGGGGGCCTTTAAGCACAGATACGCAGTATTTT.